These T cell receptor beta chains were read from a single sample in a study of T cell responses to AZD1222 COVID-19 vaccine. Assay used: immunoSEQ multiplex PCR; TCRdb lists only in-frame clones, some missing. This repertoire shows 89,000 or so clones, around 90% found once; its top ten account for roughly 10%. The sample was peripheral blood, taken 28 days after the second AZD1222 dose. The receptors stem from an adult who received the AZD1222 COVID-19 vaccine. Each CDR3 is given with its conserved first and last residue. Each record gives: J gene, V gene, CDR3 length, CDR3 protein.

j_gene: TRBJ1-3
v_gene: TRBV6-5
len: 15
CDR3aa: CASRRTGDAGNTIYF

j_gene: TRBJ1-1
v_gene: TRBV5-1
len: 13
CDR3aa: CASSFQGGVVAFF

j_gene: TRBJ2-3
v_gene: TRBV29-1
len: 14
CDR3aa: CSVDNGHLTDTQYF

j_gene: TRBJ1-6
v_gene: TRBV7-8
len: 18
CDR3aa: CASSLGGLWTAENSPLHF

j_gene: TRBJ2-1
v_gene: TRBV28
len: 13
CDR3aa: CASSPSKGSEQFF

j_gene: TRBJ1-5
v_gene: TRBV3-1/TRBV3-2
len: 17
CDR3aa: CASSQGTGGASNQPQHF

j_gene: TRBJ2-1
v_gene: TRBV24-1
len: 13
CDR3aa: CATSNPSYNEQFF

j_gene: TRBJ1-2
v_gene: TRBV6-6
len: 11
CDR3aa: CASRPDEGYTF

j_gene: TRBJ2-1
v_gene: TRBV18
len: 14
CDR3aa: CASSADQVYNEQFF

j_gene: TRBJ2-3
v_gene: TRBV5-4
len: 16
CDR3aa: CASSPGERWRGNTQYF

j_gene: TRBJ2-1
v_gene: TRBV6-5
len: 16
CDR3aa: CASCWGGSGGWDEQFF

j_gene: TRBJ2-3
v_gene: TRBV6-1
len: 13
CDR3aa: CASSELQGYTQYF

j_gene: TRBJ2-5
v_gene: TRBV9
len: 14
CDR3aa: CASSVGGAGETQYF

j_gene: TRBJ2-7
v_gene: TRBV14
len: 12
CDR3aa: CASSLWGYEQYF

j_gene: TRBJ2-7
v_gene: TRBV30
len: 14
CDR3aa: CAWSPGQLTYEQYF

j_gene: TRBJ1-3
v_gene: TRBV19
len: 16
CDR3aa: CASSPSGAINGNTIYF

j_gene: TRBJ1-1
v_gene: TRBV3-1/TRBV3-2
len: 14
CDR3aa: CASSQGTGYTEAFF

j_gene: TRBJ1-6
v_gene: TRBV28
len: 15
CDR3aa: CASSFWQGMGSPLHF

j_gene: TRBJ1-4
v_gene: TRBV2
len: 16
CDR3aa: CASSESGWYGPEKLFF

j_gene: TRBJ1-2
v_gene: TRBV19
len: 15
CDR3aa: CASSRDGQPYYGYTF

j_gene: TRBJ1-1
v_gene: TRBV3-1/TRBV3-2
len: 14
CDR3aa: CASSQVGGNTEAFF

j_gene: TRBJ2-5
v_gene: TRBV9
len: 14
CDR3aa: CASSVDLGQETQYF

j_gene: TRBJ2-7
v_gene: TRBV28
len: 14
CDR3aa: CAILSGTGGYEQYF

j_gene: TRBJ2-1
v_gene: TRBV19
len: 15
CDR3aa: CASSMPSGPYNEQFF

j_gene: TRBJ2-5
v_gene: TRBV14
len: 17
CDR3aa: CASSQPGLAAYQETQYF

j_gene: TRBJ1-2
v_gene: TRBV30
len: 12
CDR3aa: CAWSTGNYGYTF

j_gene: TRBJ2-1
v_gene: TRBV25-1
len: 11
CDR3aa: CASSPSDEQFF

j_gene: TRBJ2-3
v_gene: TRBV30
len: 15
CDR3aa: CAWGGASGTGDTQYF

j_gene: TRBJ2-3
v_gene: TRBV27
len: 18
CDR3aa: CASSLGVGAGGLPDTQYF

j_gene: TRBJ2-7
v_gene: TRBV30
len: 16
CDR3aa: CAWSVPLQGLEYEQYF

j_gene: TRBJ2-1
v_gene: TRBV5-1
len: 16
CDR3aa: CASRSRTGMTYNEQFF

j_gene: TRBJ1-2
v_gene: TRBV9
len: 15
CDR3aa: CASSVGRDSHQGYTF

j_gene: TRBJ1-2
v_gene: TRBV3-1/TRBV3-2
len: 17
CDR3aa: CASSQGLGWGFNYGYTF

j_gene: TRBJ2-5
v_gene: TRBV13
len: 12
CDR3aa: CASSLGRETQYF

j_gene: TRBJ2-7
v_gene: TRBV5-1
len: 16
CDR3aa: CASSSAGGGVSYEQYF

j_gene: TRBJ2-2
v_gene: TRBV7-3
len: 16
CDR3aa: CASSSISGSRTGELFF

j_gene: TRBJ1-2
v_gene: TRBV4-1
len: 15
CDR3aa: CASSPESALNYGYTF

j_gene: TRBJ1-1
v_gene: TRBV5-1
len: 13
CDR3aa: CASKTGVSTEAFF

j_gene: TRBJ2-2
v_gene: TRBV25-1
len: 15
CDR3aa: CASSEYGRVSGELFF

j_gene: TRBJ1-1
v_gene: TRBV6-5
len: 14
CDR3aa: CASYRGRDKTEAFF

j_gene: TRBJ1-5
v_gene: TRBV6-5
len: 16
CDR3aa: CASSSLQGWGNQPQHF

j_gene: TRBJ1-2
v_gene: TRBV7-9
len: 15
CDR3aa: CASSVPGQGIDGYTF

j_gene: TRBJ2-7
v_gene: TRBV6-6
len: 12
CDR3aa: CASSDSSYEQYF

j_gene: TRBJ2-5
v_gene: TRBV7-3
len: 15
CDR3aa: CASSLTGGLLETQYF